The 28 T cell receptor beta chains reported below all come from one sample, sequenced in a study of blood T cell repertoires in COVID-19 (TCRdb year 2020). Libraries came from the immunoSEQ multiplex PCR assay. As stored in TCRdb, this immuneACCESS dataset retains in-frame rearrangements with V and J assigned. A fraction of the clones does not appear; measured against another copy, unresolved V genes explain less than half of the discrepancy, and the remainder lacks a known reason. Counted in this sample were some 200,000 clones; 80% to 85% of them appeared once. Of the sample, about 10% is held by the ten largest clones. Material: peripheral blood. The receptor set was obtained from a woman of 80 years or more with COVID-19, enrolled during active disease.

The genes are TRBV30 and TRBJ1-3; D call uncertain. The CDR3 contains 15 residues. The V end lost 3 bases, the J end lost 0 bases, and 12 bases lay between the germline ends. Germline loops: CDR1 GTSNPN, CDR2 SVGIG (reference sequence). CDR3 in DNA: TGTGCCTGGAGCTTCTCGGGGAGCTCTGGAAACACCATATATTTT. Translating gives CAWSFSGSSGNTIYF.

This clone was detected once. The chain carries TRBV19 and TRBJ1-1, with 7 bases identical to TRBD1. The CDR3 totals 13 residues. The germline gives CDR1 LNHDA, CDR2 SQIVND (reference sequence). J gave up 4 bases and V 6 bases, and 5 bases lay outside the gene matches. The CDR3 region has the DNA TGTGCCAGTAGCGAATCAGGGGGCACTGAAGCTTTCTTT. Its translation: CASSESGGTEAFF.

This clone occurred a few times. The chain uses TRBV15 and TRBJ1-6; possible D gene TRBD1, 5 bases. V dropped 2 bases and J dropped 3 bases, with 17 bases sitting between them. The CDR3 sequence is 18 residues long. The germline V gene encodes CDR1 LNHNV and CDR2 YYDKDF (reference sequence). The CDR3 loop reads CATSRRGGKSDYNSPLHF. Written as DNA, the CDR3 is TGTGCCACCAGCAGAAGGGGAGGGAAGAGTGACTATAATTCACCCCTCCACTTT.

The V gene is TRBV11-3, the J gene TRBJ2-4, with D hard to call. V was clipped by 5 bases and J by 7 bases, with 12 bases between them. Germline CDR1 reads SGHNT; CDR2 reads YENEEA. The CDR3 runs 13 residues. The CDR3 nucleotides are TGTGCCAGCAGCCCCATTTGGCGGAACATTCAGTACTTC. Translation: CASSPIWRNIQYF.

The chain recombines TRBV6-5 with TRBJ2-3; TRBD2 is a possible D gene (7 bases). The V gene's germline CDR1 is MNHEY and CDR2 SVGAGI. The CDR3 extends over 15 amino acids. V was trimmed by 7 bases and J by 4 bases, leaving 18 bases between them. CDR3 coding DNA: TGTGCCAGCAAGGAGTCCGGGGGGCGGGCAGATACGCAGTATTTT. Its protein product is CASKESGGRADTQYF.

With regard to this clone: The same CDR3 can be traced to other DNA sequences in this sample. The rearrangement uses TRBV28 and TRBJ1-2; 10 nucleotides align to TRBD1. The CDR3 spans 14 residues. J lost 2 bases, V lost 6 bases, and 3 bases had no gene match. From germline, CDR1 is MDHEN and CDR2 SYDVKM. CDR3 nucleotides: TGTGCCAGCAGATCGGGACAGGGGAACTATGGCTACACCTTC. Its translation is CASRSGQGNYGYTF.

The chain is built from TRBV7-2 and TRBJ1-1; TRBD1 matches at 8 bases. Germline loops: CDR1 SGHTA, CDR2 FQGNSA. V lost 2 bases to trimming and J lost 1 base; unmatched junction nucleotides: 3. There are 15 residues in the CDR3. CDR3 DNA sequence: TGTGCCAGCAGCTTATCTGGACAGGGGAACACTGAAGCTTTCTTT. Encoded protein: CASSLSGQGNTEAFF.

The rearrangement uses TRBV5-1 and TRBJ2-1; the D is unclear. Trimming cost V 3 bases and J 6 bases, with 16 bases left between them. CDR1 and CDR2 (germline): SGHRS, YFSETQ. The CDR3 runs to 15 residues. CDR3 bases: TGCGCCAGCAGCTCCGGGTCCCCTTCTTTCAATGAGCAGTTCTTC. This sequence encodes CASSSGSPSFNEQFF.

This clone was detected once. The gene calls are TRBV7-9 and TRBJ1-1; TRBD1 matches 9 bases. Per germline, CDR1 SEHNR and CDR2 FQNEAQ (reference sequence). Trimming cost V 4 bases and J 5 bases; bases outside gene matches: 8. CDR3 length equals 15 residues. CDR3 loop: CASSSYRGQRTEAFF. CDR3 DNA: TGTGCCAGCAGCTCTTACAGGGGGCAGCGGACTGAAGCTTTCTTT. Variable domain in full (rest from reference TRBV7-9 and TRBJ1-1): DTGVSQNPRHKITKRGQNVTFRCDPISEHNRLYWYRQTLGQGPEFLTYFQNEAQLEKSRLLSDRFSAERPKGSFSTLEIQRTEQGDSAMYLCASSSYRGQRTEAFFGQGTRLTVV.

V is TRBV21-1 and J is TRBJ2-7; TRBD1 is the table's D call and was not checked against the DNA. TRBV21-1 is an annotated pseudogene. The CDR3 extends over 16 amino acids. CDR3 sequence (DNA): TGTGCCAGCAGCAAAGAGGGGACAGGGGGGCTCTACGAGCAGTACGTC. It specifies CASSKEGTGGLYEQYV.

J is TRBJ1-2 and V is TRBV6-5, with TRBD1 identical over 9 bases. CDR3 size: 12 residues. The trim removed 7 bases at V and 8 bases at J, leaving 5 bases unmatched. Germline V CDR1 and CDR2: MNHEY, SVGAGI. CDR3: CASTRQGGGYTF. CDR3 in DNA: TGTGCCAGCACTCGACAGGGGGGAGGCTACACCTTC.

The chain employs TRBV7-3 and TRBJ1-1; D ambiguous. This CDR3 contains 13 residues. Trimming took off 4 bases at V and 6 bases at J, with 12 bases between the two ends. CDR1 and CDR2 (germline): SGHTA, FQGTGA. CDR3 amino acids: CASSSTYLAEAFF. As DNA, the CDR3 is TGTGCCAGCAGCTCCACCTACCTGGCTGAAGCTTTCTTT.

The chain links TRBV7-2 to TRBJ2-3, with a tentative D call TRBD1 (6 bases). This CDR3 contains 15 residues. From germline, CDR1 is SGHTA and CDR2 FQGNSA. V was shortened by 5 bases and J by 9 bases, with 21 bases between the two germline ends. CDR3 sequence reads: CASSLTHAGQGTQYF. The CDR3 nucleotides are TGTGCCAGCAGCCTAACACATGCCGGTCAGGGGACGCAGTATTTT.

CDR3 protein: CASSAKGLAGNTGELFF. As DNA, the CDR3 is TGTGCCAGCAGCGCGAAAGGACTAGCGGGGAACACCGGGGAGCTGTTTTTT. The V and J genes are TRBV7-6 and TRBJ2-2; TRBD2 matches at 11 bases. Germline V CDR1 and CDR2: SGHVS, FNYEAQ. This CDR3 contains 17 residues. Unmatched junction bases numbered 6, after V lost 5 bases and J lost 1 base.

This clone appeared once. The gene calls are TRBV5-1 and TRBJ2-1, with 10 positions matching TRBD2. The CDR3 has 17 residues. V lost 5 bases to trimming and J lost 1 base; unmatched junction nucleotides: 9. CDR1 SGHRS and CDR2 YFSETQ come from the germline V gene. CDR3 protein: CASSSPSGGPSYNEQFF. The CDR3 DNA follows: TGCGCCAGCAGTTCACCTAGCGGGGGCCCATCCTACAATGAGCAGTTCTTC.

CDR3 amino acids: CASSRQGELNYGYTF. CDR3 bases: TGTGCCAGCAGCCGCCAGGGGGAACTGAACTATGGCTACACCTTC. The chain combines TRBV11-2 with TRBJ1-2, with 7 bases lining up with TRBD1. Unmatched junction bases numbered 8, after V lost 5 bases and J lost 2 bases. Germline V lookup: CDR1 SGHAT, CDR2 FQNNGV. The CDR3 spans 15 residues.

The chain links TRBV27 to TRBJ1-2, with TRBD1 as a possible D gene (5 bases). CDR1 MNHEY and CDR2 SMNVEV come from the germline V gene (reference sequence). V dropped 3 bases and J dropped 2 bases, with 19 bases sitting between them. This CDR3 has 17 amino acids. CDR3 protein: CASSFGPQGNYNYGYTF. CDR3 in DNA: TGTGCCAGCAGTTTCGGGCCGCAGGGCAATTACAACTATGGCTACACCTTC.

The chain uses TRBV5-8 and TRBJ1-3; D remains unclear. V lost 1 base, J lost 0 bases, and 8 bases lay in between. CDR1 is SGHTS, CDR2 YDEGEE, per germline. The CDR3 is made up of 15 amino acids. The CDR3: CASSLSSYSGNTIYF. Here the CDR3 DNA reads TGTGCCAGCAGCTTGAGCTCTTACTCTGGAAACACCATATATTTT. The full variable domain, completed using reference TRBV5-8 and TRBJ1-3, is EAGVTQSPTHLIKTRGQQATLRCSPISGHTSVYWYQQALGLGLQFLLWYDEGEERNRGNFPPRFSGRQFPNYSSELNVNALELEDSALYLCASSLSSYSGNTIYFGEGSWLTVV.

The V and J genes are TRBV27 and TRBJ1-3; no reliable D call. Germline lookup yields CDR1 MNHEY and CDR2 SMNVEV (reference sequence). V was cut by 2 bases and J by 0 bases, with 11 bases left in between. The CDR3 has 16 residues. CDR3 in amino acids: CASSLNNPYSGNTIYF. Written as DNA, the CDR3 is TGTGCCAGCAGTTTAAATAACCCCTACTCTGGAAACACCATATATTTT.

The J gene is TRBJ1-2, the V gene TRBV7-2; D not certain. V was clipped by 3 bases and J by 2 bases, with 10 bases between them. Germline V lookup: CDR1 SGHTA, CDR2 FQGNSA. The CDR3 extends over 14 amino acids. The CDR3 nucleotides are TGTGCCAGCAGCTTCTCAGGATCGAACTATGGCTACACCTTC. It translates to CASSFSGSNYGYTF.

This chain connects TRBV28 to TRBJ1-6; TRBD1 might be the D (5 bases). The CDR3 sequence is 14 residues long. The germline V gene has CDR1 MDHEN and CDR2 SYDVKM. Trimming left V 7 bases short and J 9 bases short, with 16 bases between. The CDR3 protein is CASMWGAVGSPLHF. The DNA for the CDR3 is TGTGCCAGCATGTGGGGCGCGGTAGGTTCACCCCTCCACTTT.

This chain joins TRBV28 and TRBJ2-7, with TRBD1 identical over 11 bases. The germline gives CDR1 MDHEN, CDR2 SYDVKM. The V and J ends lost 5 bases and 7 bases, in that order; junction bases with no gene match: 13. This CDR3 contains 16 residues. The CDR3 coding sequence is TGTGCCAGCAGTATACAGCCCGGACAGGGGGCAGGGGAGCAGTACGTC. Its protein is CASSIQPGQGAGEQYV.

This clone was found once. The rearrangement uses TRBV30 and TRBJ1-3; 8 positions match TRBD1. CDR1 and CDR2 (germline): GTSNPN, SVGIG (reference sequence). V was clipped by 3 bases and J by 3 bases; unmatched bases: 7. The CDR3 spans 15 residues. The CDR3 DNA reads TGTGCCTGGAGCCCGGACAGGGTCGGTGGAAACACCATATATTTT. It is translated as CAWSPDRVGGNTIYF.

This clone was counted a few times. The chain uses TRBV5-1 and TRBJ1-1; D gene ambiguous. In germline, CDR1 is SGHRS, CDR2 YFSETQ. The V end lost 3 bases, the J end lost 1 base, and 10 bases lay between the germline ends. The CDR3 loop spans 14 amino acids. DNA of the CDR3: TGCGCCAGCAGCTCGGTCATCCCGAACACTGAAGCTTTCTTT. Its translation is CASSSVIPNTEAFF.

This chain links TRBV25-1 with TRBJ1-4; 7 nucleotides agree with TRBD1. The CDR3 is made up of 15 amino acids. Looked up from germline, CDR1 is MGHDK and CDR2 is SYGVNS. Trimming removed 7 bases from V and 8 bases from J; junction bases left unmatched: 13. The chain's CDR3 is CASTLQTGSREKLFF. The CDR3 DNA reads as TGTGCCAGCACGCTTCAGACAGGGTCGAGAGAAAAACTGTTTTTT.

The chain combines TRBV10-3 with TRBJ1-1; D uncertain. Deletions cut 10 bases from V and 0 bases from J, with 9 bases between. This CDR3 has 12 residues. Per germline, CDR1 ENHRY and CDR2 SYGVKD. DNA of the CDR3: TGTGCCACCGCGAGCCTGAACACTGAAGCTTTCTTT. This translates into CATASLNTEAFF.

In this sample, this clone turned up once. The rearrangement joins TRBV19 to TRBJ1-4; 8 nucleotides align to TRBD1. CDR3 length equals 16 residues. V dropped 7 bases and J dropped 3; count of bases not matched to a gene: 10. Looked up from germline, CDR1 is LNHDA and CDR2 is SQIVND (reference sequence). CDR3 coding DNA: TGTGCCAGTATCCCAGCGGGACAGGCTGCTAATGAAAAACTGTTTTTT. The encoded protein is CASIPAGQAANEKLFF.

The chain employs TRBV30 and TRBJ2-5; weak D call: TRBD1 (5 bases). This CDR3 has 15 residues. The V and J ends lost 3 bases and 2 bases respectively, with 16 bases between them. Germline values: CDR1 GTSNPN, CDR2 SVGIG (reference sequence). The CDR3 protein is CAWRTDTRIQETQYF. The CDR3 nucleotides read TGTGCCTGGAGGACGGACACTCGAATTCAAGAGACCCAGTACTTC.